This TCR beta chain was documented in a study of cytomegalovirus exposure and HLA in healthy donors (dated by TCRdb to the late 2010s). Background for the entire study: In an earlier analysis of under 750 of the donors, 250 to 350 Gb of sequence data and 95 million to 130 million unique TCR beta sequences from approximately 180 million T cells were reported. All discovery cohort repertoires had been generated using a single sequencing platform. Rather than using new phenotypic data, the later analysis identified candidate immune exposures from TCR beta sequences and from how often those sequences occurred across donors. A later analysis re-examined previously published TCR beta repertoires from roughly 650 donors and added high-resolution HLA genotyping to investigate patterns of TCR occurrence. A later genetic analysis used genome-wide SNP genotypes for about 65% of the roughly 700 donors, treating that subset as a discovery cohort. An earlier analysis of 450 to 750 of the donors used high-throughput TCR beta sequencing to judge whether each TCR beta V gene segment behaved as functional or pseudogenic. Across 398 genotyped donors of the cohort, an average of approximately 240,000 unique TCR beta nucleotide sequences per donor were sequenced, and about a sixth of those sequences were non-productive. A separate validation cohort of roughly 120 different subjects was used in addition to the 666-subject first cohort. Donor age, sex, ethnicity and CMV serostatus were collected together with the repertoire data. High-throughput TCR immunosequencing, statistical association of individual TCRs with disease status, and machine learning were combined to predict cytomegalovirus infection status. HLA typing included class I and class II loci at four-digit resolution. Of the roughly 400 genotyped donors, 65% to 90% were placed in the genetic ancestry cluster associated with self-reported Caucasian donors. Several DR-DQ haplotypes were treated as single units for association and clustering because of strong linkage in the cohort. The study aimed to test whether cataloging public T cell receptors could reveal signatures of past pathogen exposure. Typing coverage differed by locus: A, B, C, DRB1 and DQB1 were typed in about 620-640 donors, DQA1 in approximately 520, DPA1 in roughly 590, and DPB1 in roughly 470. The study profiled the T cell repertoires of 500 to 800 subjects by immunosequencing and related them to cytomegalovirus serostatus. Roughly 300 gigabases of sequencing data and 70 million to 95 million unique TCR sequences made up an early release that covered approximately 650 HLA-typed donors. Broad study findings and their caveats: Most TCR sequences were seen in very few donors, while some public TCRs were found in many individuals. When HLA alleles, especially DR and DQ, strongly co-occurred, TCR associations were difficult to assign to individual alleles. The presence/absence analyses assumed that sequencing depth was roughly uniform across donors, and that assumption may not be true. A later analysis found that TCR association rates varied across HLA loci, with DRB1 alleles showing the most associated TCRs and HLA-C alleles the fewest. CMV serostatus was the only immune exposure information available for the cohort. The cohort was sequenced for TCR beta chains only, and without alpha or paired-chain data the features that could be detected were limited. A cluster of highly shared sequence variants was judged likely to represent a technical artifact of the sequencing pipeline. Because counts were too low, seventeen rarely observed V segments, including chromosome 9 orphons, were left out of the earlier analysis of roughly 600 of the donors. In an earlier analysis of approximately 590 of the donors, most TCR beta V segments were observed in productive rearrangements about 90% or about 30% of the time, broadly matching IMGT annotations. The authors suggested that the approach could potentially be generalized to other disease states and immunological phenotypes. HLA typing was unavailable for some donors at each locus, so association tests used only the typed subset. According to a later genetic analysis, donors in an Asian-associated ancestry cluster had fewer N-insertions in productive TCRs than the approximately 630-donor mean. The classifier was reported to diagnose cytomegalovirus status with high specificity and sensitivity in both the original cohort and the validation cohort. At a false discovery rate of 0.05, a later analysis linked about 16,000 TCR beta sequences to specific HLA alleles. In vitro tests confirmed that a few of the cytomegalovirus-associated TCR beta chains recognize cytomegalovirus antigens. In the study, some 180 TCR beta chains were listed as associated with cytomegalovirus. A further reported finding was that TCR beta sequences accurately predicted the HLA-A and HLA-B alleles for most subjects in the first cohort. Linkage disequilibrium might explain the correlated functional status among segregating V segments, but an unknown experimental factor could not be excluded. The 87-base-pair reads could not distinguish some IMGT-functional V segments, including TRBV6-2 and TRBV6-3, so those segments were excluded. In a later analysis, most CMV-associated TCR beta chains were found to appear HLA-restricted, with HLA associations seemingly driven largely by CMV exposure. In a later analysis, HLA-associated TCR beta chains were found to be more clonally expanded and to have lower generation probabilities than equally common non-associated chains. In a later analysis, several top co-occurrence clusters were reported to appear linked to parvovirus B19, influenza, CMV and Epstein-Barr virus. An association between a missense DCLRE1C variant and V-gene and J-gene trimming of TCR beta chains was found in a later genetic analysis and replicated in an independent cohort.

Note on this clone: No antigen is known for it. One base away there is no much larger clone; base qualities are not given.

The germline V gene specifies KGHSH as CDR1 and LQKENI as CDR2. The CDR3 spans 13 residues, from the cysteine through the phenylalanine. The entry retains the CDR3 DNA only, 39 bases that are in frame from base 1. V is shortened by 4 bases, J by 3 bases, and the region joining them spans 7 bases. Library creation used the immunoSEQ multiplex PCR assay. A mixture of 60 forward primers for TCR Vbeta segments and 13 reverse primers for TCR Jbeta segments was used in the multiplex PCR. A multiplex PCR assay on genomic DNA amplified the CDR3 region of rearranged TCR beta genes. On the Illumina HiSeq System, the amplified TCR beta libraries were sequenced as 87-base-pair reads. As for the authors' bioinformatics: In a later analysis, tens of millions of unique TCR beta chains were counted across the 500 to 850 repertoires, and roughly 10 million of these chains were shared by at least two donors. To remove PCR and sequencing errors, raw reads were error-corrected and collapsed into unique sequences using a nearest-neighbor algorithm that merged closely related sequences. Alignment of CDR3 sequences to IMGT reference sequences was used to assign V, D and J gene segments. Each retained sequence needed at least a six-nucleotide match to both a V gene segment and a J gene segment. A rearrangement was called productive if the CDR3 had no stop codons and remained in frame with V and J, and every other rearrangement was called non-productive. Following IMGT convention, CDR3 was defined as the stretch from the second conserved V-encoded cysteine up to the conserved J-encoded phenylalanine. The earlier analysis of 500 to 650 of the donors excluded any sequence lacking an unambiguous match to a single V gene segment. In an earlier analysis of several hundred of the donors, V segments were called functional above 56.7% productive rearrangements and were called segregating when the between-donor standard deviation exceeded 5%. A statistical classification framework was built for diagnosing cytomegalovirus status from the catalog of TCR beta chain sequences. In a later analysis, V and J genes were assigned by comparing TCR nucleotide sequences against IMGT/GENE-DB human TR gene sequences. A later analysis assigned CDR3 sequences and most-parsimonious VDJ recombination scenarios with the TCRdist pipeline. A later analysis defined each TCR beta chain by its CDR3 amino acid sequence plus V-gene family, and excluded reads lacking a unique V-gene family. To address suspected cross-contamination and a sequencing artifact, a later analysis removed some 620 highly shared, low-generation-probability nucleotide sequences. In a later analysis, a clonal expansion index was calculated for each public chain from normalized within-repertoire ranks of inferred template counts. In a later analysis, generation probabilities were computed with a VDJ recombination model fitted to out-of-frame rearrangements, and the resulting probabilities were checked against IGoR. Hypergeometric tests were used in a later analysis to score TCR-TCR, TCR-HLA and TCR-CMV co-occurrence, with a repertoire-size bias correction applied to the TCR pairs. To estimate false discovery rates, a later analysis permuted the HLA or CMV assignments 20 times. A later analysis grouped co-occurring TCRs with DBSCAN, adding TCRdist sequence similarity when clustering within HLA-allele-positive subsets. For co-occurrence clustering, repertoires with fewer than 30,000 or more than 120,000 public chains were excluded, along with five repertoires with anomalous nucleotide sharing. This immuneACCESS table, as held by TCRdb, lists in-frame sequences with V and J called but not all clones. Of the missing ones, under half trace to an unresolved V gene in checked studies; the others have no known cause. That table gives V, J and clone size, and the DNA gave D and trimming. A total of fewer than 200,000 clones appear in this sample, approximately 79% of them only once. The ten largest clones represent more than 0.75% of the sample.

The cohort comprised 666 healthy bone marrow donors. At the time of sampling, every cohort member was nominally healthy, though immune exposures that went unrecorded were likely present. The donor was CMV seropositive and belonged to the group of 250 to 300 seropositive cohort members. Each donor provided a peripheral blood sample, and peripheral blood mononuclear cells were used for TCR beta sequencing. The Qiagen DNeasy Blood Extraction Kit was used to extract genomic DNA from the blood cell samples. This sequence originates from a woman aged 50 to 65 in good health and CMV-seropositive. The chain links TRBV18 with TRBJ1-5; there is no confident call for the D gene. Sequenced sample: PBMCs. The CDR3 is CASSRADNQPQHF. The sequenced DNA: TGTGCCAGCTCACGGGCAGACAATCAGCCCCAGCATTTT.